Described below is a single T cell receptor beta chain sequence and its context. The antigen is not known. Trimming cost V 2 bases and J 2 bases, with 11 bases left between them. In germline, CDR1 is PRHDT, CDR2 FYEKMQ (reference sequence). The CDR3 loop spans 15 amino acids. The data originate from a study of radiation and T cells in renal cell carcinoma. Study information: Nephrectomy followed 15 Gy stereotactic body radiation by 4 weeks.

Time point denoted: blood 2 weeks post-SBRT. Treatment noted: 15 Gy SBRT to primary tumor, nephrectomy 4 weeks later. Radiation-treated patients gave blood at baseline, week 2 and week 4. Clear cell pathology was present in this patient's renal cell carcinoma. TCRdb's copy holds only in-frame clones and misses some; the assay was immunoSEQ multiplex PCR. This table has 100,000 to 150,000 clones, approximately 90% appearing once. Study conclusions and caveats: Baseline intratumoral clonotype presence is unknown without pretreatment biopsies.

The rearrangement uses TRBV13 and TRBJ2-3; weak D call: TRBD2 (6 bases). Source: blood, taken from a patient whose treatment included radiotherapy and nephrectomy. The receptor was isolated from a woman aged 70-85 years with renal cell carcinoma. The CDR3 bases are TGTGCCAGCAGCTTAAGGCGGGGCCCCACAGATACGCAGTATTTT. The encoded protein is CASSLRRGPTDTQYF.